This T cell receptor beta chain stems from a study of T cell repertoires in cytomegalovirus infection. TCRdb re-called the reads through MiXCR, storing one row per CDR3 protein. The sample has 250,000 to 300,000 distinct CDR3 sequences, roughly 21% seen once. Germline CDR1 SGHVS, CDR2 FQNEAQ. Trimming removed 5 bases from V and 3 bases from J, with 19 bases in between. There are 16 residues in the CDR3. This clonotype was seen ten or more times. Its matching antigen is unknown. The sequence was collected from a human donor in good health (CMV status not recorded). Some clones in this sample may be carry-over from other donors' samples. The sequenced sample was cultured PBMCs, obtained from culture after CMV antigen stimulation. The rearrangement joins TRBV7-8 to TRBJ1-2; D call uncertain. CDR3 region: CASSRARGRGDYGYTF. The CDR3 DNA follows: TGTGCCAGCAGCCGGGCCCGTGGGCGAGGCGACTATGGCTACACCTTC.